This entry is about one TCR beta chain. These data belong to a study of T cell repertoires in cytomegalovirus infection. Overall study context: Indications came from public TCR beta signatures; they pointed to CMV infection and to a matching HLA type.

TCRdb itself ran the reads through MiXCR, one entry per CDR3 protein. The sample carries 150,000 to 200,000 distinct CDR3 sequences, over 13% recorded once. The CDR3 length is 12 residues. The V end lost 5 bases, the J end lost 4 bases, and 8 bases lay between the germline ends. Germline V gene data show CDR1 as DFQATT and CDR2 as SNEGSKA (reference sequence). The rearrangement joins TRBV20-1 to TRBJ1-4; D is unclear. The clonotype originates from a human donor in good health (CMV status not recorded). Some clones in this sample may be carry-over from other donors' samples. Sample: PBMCs. This chain's CDR3 is CSAGNFNEKLFF. The CDR3 nucleotides are TGCAGTGCTGGGAACTTTAATGAAAAACTGTTTTTT.